This TCR beta chain was sequenced for a study of blood T cell repertoires in COVID-19. This clone appeared once. The protocol was immunoSEQ multiplex PCR, while the TCRdb copy is restricted to in-frame clones and leaves out a portion. The table lists under 200,000 clones, more than 75% of them singletons. Everyone who took part was roughly 18 to 89 years old, and they came from 24 US areas. The germline V gene has CDR1 SGHVS and CDR2 FQNEAQ. CDR3 length: 18 amino acids. Between the trimmed V and J ends, which lost 5 bases and 4 bases, there was a span of 26 bases. The V call is TRBV7-8, the J call TRBJ1-2; TRBD1 might be the D (6 bases). The source material was PBMCs or T cells enriched from blood (not recorded which). This clonotype originated in a woman between 50 and 59 years old who had recovered from COVID-19. The CDR3: CASSKSGVVLVGLYGYTF. CDR3 nucleotide sequence: TGTGCCAGCAGCAAATCAGGGGTTGTACTCGTGGGCCTCTATGGCTACACCTTC. The full variable domain, rest sourced from reference TRBV7-8 and TRBJ1-2, is GAGVSQSPRYKVAKRGQDVALRCDPISGHVSLFWYQQALGQGPEFLTYFQNEAQLDKSGLPSDRFFAERPEGSVSTLKIQRTQQEDSAVYLCASSKSGVVLVGLYGYTFGSGTRLTVV.